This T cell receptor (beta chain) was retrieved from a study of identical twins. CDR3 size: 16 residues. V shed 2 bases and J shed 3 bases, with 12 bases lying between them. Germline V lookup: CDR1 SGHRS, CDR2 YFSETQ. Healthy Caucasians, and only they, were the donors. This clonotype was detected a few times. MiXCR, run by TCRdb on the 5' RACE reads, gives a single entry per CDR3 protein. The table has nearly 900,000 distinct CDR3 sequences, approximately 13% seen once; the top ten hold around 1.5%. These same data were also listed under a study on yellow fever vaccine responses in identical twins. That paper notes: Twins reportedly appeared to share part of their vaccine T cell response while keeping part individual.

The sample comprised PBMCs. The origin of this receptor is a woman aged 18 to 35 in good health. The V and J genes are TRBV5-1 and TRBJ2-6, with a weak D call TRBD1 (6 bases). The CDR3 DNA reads TGCGCCAGCAGCTTATCGACAGGAGGTGGGGCCAACGTCCTGACTTTC. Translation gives CASSLSTGGGANVLTF.